Reported below is one TCR beta chain. Its antigen is not known. TCRdb keeps only in-frame clones here, not all; method: immunoSEQ multiplex PCR. The data contain around 57,000 clones, 84% of them singletons. The V gene's germline CDR1 is LNHNV and CDR2 YYDKDF (reference sequence). CDR3 size: 15 residues. V was trimmed by 0 bases and J by 4 bases, leaving 12 bases between them. This sample was included in a study of a mutant IDH1 vaccine in newly diagnosed glioma. Time point specified: week 35, safety follow-up. The study gave 300 ug of mutant IDH1 20-mer peptide per vaccine dose, with topical imiquimod.

The genes are TRBV15 and TRBJ1-1; TRBD1 is a possible D gene (6 bases). The sample was PBMCs, taken from a glioma patient whose treatment included an IDH1 peptide vaccine. This sequence originates from a man aged 30-40 years with glioma. The DNA for the CDR3 is TGTGCCACCAGCAGAGATCGGCAGGGGTCCACTGAAGCTTTCTTT. Its protein product is CATSRDRQGSTEAFF. Filled out from reference TRBV15 and TRBJ1-1, the complete variable domain reads DAMVIQNPRYQVTQFGKPVTLSCSQTLNHNVMYWYQQKSSQAPKLLFHYYDKDFNNEADTPDNFQSRRPNTSFCFLDIRSPGLGDTAMYLCATSRDRQGSTEAFFGQGTRLTVV.